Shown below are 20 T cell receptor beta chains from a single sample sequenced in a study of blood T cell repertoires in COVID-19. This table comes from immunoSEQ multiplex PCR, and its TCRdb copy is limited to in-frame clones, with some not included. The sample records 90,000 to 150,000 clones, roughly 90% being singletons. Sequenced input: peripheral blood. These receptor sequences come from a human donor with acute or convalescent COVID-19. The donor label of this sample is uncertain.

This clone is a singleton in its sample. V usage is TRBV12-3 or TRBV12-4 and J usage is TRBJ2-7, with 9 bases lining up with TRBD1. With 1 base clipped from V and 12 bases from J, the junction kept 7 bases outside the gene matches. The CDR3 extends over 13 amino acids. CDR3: CASSLGTGAYPYF. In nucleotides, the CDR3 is TGTGCCAGCAGTTTAGGGACAGGGGCTTATCCGTACTTC.

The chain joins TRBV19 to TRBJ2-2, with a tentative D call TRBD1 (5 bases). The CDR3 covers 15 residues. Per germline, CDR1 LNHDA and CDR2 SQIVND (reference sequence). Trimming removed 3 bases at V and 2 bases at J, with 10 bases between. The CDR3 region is CASSIRQTNTGELFF. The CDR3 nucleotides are TGTGCCAGTAGTATTAGACAGACAAACACCGGGGAGCTGTTTTTT.

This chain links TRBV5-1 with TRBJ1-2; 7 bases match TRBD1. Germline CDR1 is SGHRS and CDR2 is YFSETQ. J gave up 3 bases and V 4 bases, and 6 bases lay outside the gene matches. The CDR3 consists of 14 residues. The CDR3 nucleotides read TGCGCCAGCAGCAGAGGGGGCTGGGACTATGGCTACACCTTC. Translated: CASSRGGWDYGYTF. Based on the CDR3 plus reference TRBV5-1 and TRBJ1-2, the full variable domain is KAGVTQTPRYLIKTRGQQVTLSCSPISGHRSVSWYQQTPGQGLQFLFEYFSETQRNKGNFPGRFSGRQFSNSRSEMNVSTLELGDSALYLCASSRGGWDYGYTFGSGTRLTVV.

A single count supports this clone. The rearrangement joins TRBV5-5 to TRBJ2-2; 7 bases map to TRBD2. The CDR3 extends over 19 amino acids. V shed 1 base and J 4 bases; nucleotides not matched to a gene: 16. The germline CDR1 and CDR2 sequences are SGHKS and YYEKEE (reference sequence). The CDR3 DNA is TGTGCCAGCAGCTTGCGCGGTACAACCGGGACTACCGTCACCGGGGAGCTGTTTTTT. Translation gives CASSLRGTTGTTVTGELFF. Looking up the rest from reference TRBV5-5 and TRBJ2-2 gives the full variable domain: DAGVTQSPTHLIKTRGQQVTLRCSPISGHKSVSWYQQVLGQGPQFIFQYYEKEERGRGNFPDRFSARQFPNYSSELNVNALLLGDSALYLCASSLRGTTGTTVTGELFFGEGSRLTVL.

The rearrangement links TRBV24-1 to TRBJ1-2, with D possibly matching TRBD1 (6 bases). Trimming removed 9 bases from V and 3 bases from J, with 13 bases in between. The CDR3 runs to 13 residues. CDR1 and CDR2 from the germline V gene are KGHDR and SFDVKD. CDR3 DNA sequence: TGTGCCACCTCTCTTGACAGGTACTATGGCTACACCTTC. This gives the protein CATSLDRYYGYTF.

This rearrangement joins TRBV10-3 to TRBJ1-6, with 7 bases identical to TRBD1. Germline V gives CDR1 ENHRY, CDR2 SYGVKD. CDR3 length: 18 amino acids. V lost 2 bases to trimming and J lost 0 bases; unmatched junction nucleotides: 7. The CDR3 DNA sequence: TGTGCCATCAGTGAGGCCCCGGGACAGAGCTCCTATAATTCACCCCTCCACTTT. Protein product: CAISEAPGQSSYNSPLHF.

The CDR3, as DNA: TGTGCCAGCAGCCCCCCCGGGACTTCAAAGTACCAAGAGACCCAGTACTTC. This codes for CASSPPGTSKYQETQYF. V and J are TRBV3-1 (or the pseudogene TRBV3-2) and TRBJ2-5; tentative D call: TRBD2 (6 bases). Germline loops: CDR1 LGHDT, CDR2 YNNKEL (reference sequence). Trimming cost V 4 bases and J 0 bases, with 18 bases left between them. The CDR3 contains 17 residues.

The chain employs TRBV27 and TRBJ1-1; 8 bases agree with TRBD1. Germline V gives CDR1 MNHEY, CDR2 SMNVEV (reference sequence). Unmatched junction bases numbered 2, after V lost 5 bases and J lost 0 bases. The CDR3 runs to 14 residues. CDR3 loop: CASSLTGVNTEAFF. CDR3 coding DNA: TGTGCCAGCAGTCTGACAGGGGTGAACACTGAAGCTTTCTTT.

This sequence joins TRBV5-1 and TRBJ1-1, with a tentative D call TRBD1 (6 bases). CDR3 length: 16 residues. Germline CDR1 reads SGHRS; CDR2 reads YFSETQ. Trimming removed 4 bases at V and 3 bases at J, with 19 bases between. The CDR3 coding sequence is TGCGCCAGCAGCCTTGTGCTCAGGGGCAGGGACACTGAAGCTTTCTTT. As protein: CASSLVLRGRDTEAFF.

Written as DNA, the CDR3 is TGCGCCAGCAGCCAAGATTCGTTCGGGATCCATGCGAACACCGGGGAGCTGTTTTTT. Translated: CASSQDSFGIHANTGELFF. This sequence joins TRBV4-3 and TRBJ2-2; possible D gene TRBD2, 5 bases. Per germline, CDR1 LGHNA and CDR2 YSLEER. The CDR3 runs to 19 residues. V was pared by 0 bases and J by 0 bases, with 17 bases between.

CDR3 DNA: TGCGCCAGCAGCTTGATTCGGGAGCTATTCTCTGGAAACACCATATATTTT. Translation gives CASSLIRELFSGNTIYF. The chain has TRBV5-1 and TRBJ1-3; D call uncertain. Germline CDR1 reads SGHRS; CDR2 reads YFSETQ. This CDR3 has 17 residues. V shed 1 base and J shed 0 bases, with 14 bases lying between them.

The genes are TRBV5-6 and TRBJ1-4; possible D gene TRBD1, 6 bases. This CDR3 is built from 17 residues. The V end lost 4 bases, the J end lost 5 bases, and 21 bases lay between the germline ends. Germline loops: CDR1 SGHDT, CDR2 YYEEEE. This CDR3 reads CASSQTQGYGSNEKLFF. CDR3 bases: TGTGCCAGCAGCCAAACACAGGGTTACGGGTCGAATGAAAAACTGTTTTTT.

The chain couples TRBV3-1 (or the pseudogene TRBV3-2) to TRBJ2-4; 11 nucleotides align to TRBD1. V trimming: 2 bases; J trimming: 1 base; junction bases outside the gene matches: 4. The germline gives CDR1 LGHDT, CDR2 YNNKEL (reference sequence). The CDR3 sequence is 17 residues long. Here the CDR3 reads CASSQSGQGAAKNIQYF. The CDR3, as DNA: TGTGCCAGCAGCCAATCAGGACAGGGGGCGGCCAAAAACATTCAGTACTTC.

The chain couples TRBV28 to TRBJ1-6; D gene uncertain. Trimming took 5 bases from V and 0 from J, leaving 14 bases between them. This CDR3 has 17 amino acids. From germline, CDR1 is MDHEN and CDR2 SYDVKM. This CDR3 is CASSSGRLISYNSPLHF. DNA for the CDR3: TGTGCCAGCAGTAGTGGCAGACTAATCTCCTATAATTCACCCCTCCACTTT.

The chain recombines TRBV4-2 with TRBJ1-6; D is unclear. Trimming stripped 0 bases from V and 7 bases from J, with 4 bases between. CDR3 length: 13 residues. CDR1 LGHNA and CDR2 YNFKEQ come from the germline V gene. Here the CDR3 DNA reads TGTGCCAGCAGCCAAGAGGGCAATTCACCCCTCCACTTT. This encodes CASSQEGNSPLHF.

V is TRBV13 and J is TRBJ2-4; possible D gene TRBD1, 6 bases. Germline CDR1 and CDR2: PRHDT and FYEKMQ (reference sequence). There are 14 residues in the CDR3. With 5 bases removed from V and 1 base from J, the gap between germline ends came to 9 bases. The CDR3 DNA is TGTGCCAGCAGCCCAGGGGCGGCCAAAAACATTCAGTACTTC. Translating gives CASSPGAAKNIQYF.

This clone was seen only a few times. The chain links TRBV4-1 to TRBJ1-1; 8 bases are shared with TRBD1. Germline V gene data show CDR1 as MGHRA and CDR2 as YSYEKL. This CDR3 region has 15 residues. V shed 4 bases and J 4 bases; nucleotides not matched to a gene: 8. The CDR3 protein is CASSRGTGRGTEAFF. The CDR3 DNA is TGCGCCAGCAGCCGAGGGACAGGCCGAGGCACTGAAGCTTTCTTT.

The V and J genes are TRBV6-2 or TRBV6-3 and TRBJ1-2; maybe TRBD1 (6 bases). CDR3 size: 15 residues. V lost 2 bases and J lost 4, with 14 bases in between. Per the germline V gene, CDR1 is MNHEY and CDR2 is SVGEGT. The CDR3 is CASSYTGQPIYGYTF. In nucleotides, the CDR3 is TGTGCCAGCAGTTACACCGGACAGCCCATCTATGGCTACACCTTC.

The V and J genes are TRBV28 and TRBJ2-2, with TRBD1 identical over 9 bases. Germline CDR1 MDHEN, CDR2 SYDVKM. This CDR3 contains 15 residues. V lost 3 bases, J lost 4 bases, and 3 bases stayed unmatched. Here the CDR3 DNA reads TGTGCCAGCAGTTTCTCGGACAGGGGCACCGGGGAGCTGTTTTTT. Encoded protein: CASSFSDRGTGELFF.

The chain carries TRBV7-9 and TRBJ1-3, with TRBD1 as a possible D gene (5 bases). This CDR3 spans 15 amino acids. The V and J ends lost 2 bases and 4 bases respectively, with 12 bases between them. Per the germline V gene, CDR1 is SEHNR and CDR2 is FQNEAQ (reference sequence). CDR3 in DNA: TGTGCCAGCAGCTTACGCGGGACTGCCGGAAACACCATATATTTT. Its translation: CASSLRGTAGNTIYF.